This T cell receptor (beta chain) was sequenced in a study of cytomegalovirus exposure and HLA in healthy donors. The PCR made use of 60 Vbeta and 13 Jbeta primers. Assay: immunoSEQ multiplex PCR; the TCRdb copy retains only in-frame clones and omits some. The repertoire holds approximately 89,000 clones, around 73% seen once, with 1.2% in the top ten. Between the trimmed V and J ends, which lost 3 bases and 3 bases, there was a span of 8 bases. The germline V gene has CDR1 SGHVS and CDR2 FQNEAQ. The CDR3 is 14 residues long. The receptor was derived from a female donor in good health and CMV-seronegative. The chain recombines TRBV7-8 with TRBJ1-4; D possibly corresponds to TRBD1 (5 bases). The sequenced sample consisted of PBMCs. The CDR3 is CASSFRAPNEKLFF. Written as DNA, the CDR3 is TGTGCCAGCAGCTTCAGGGCTCCTAATGAAAAACTGTTTTTT.